Each of the 18 T cell receptor beta chains below was sequenced from the same sample in a study of control samples from healthy donors and cancer patients. Measured with immunoSEQ multiplex PCR; TCRdb has only the in-frame clones, and not every one. This table has 100,000 or so clones, roughly four fifths appearing once. Specimen: blood. The receptors come from a woman aged 55-70 years in good health.

There are a few counts of this clone. J is TRBJ2-5 and V is TRBV2; 8 positions match TRBD1. Germline V gene data show CDR1 as SNHLY and CDR2 as FYNNEI. V lost 6 bases to trimming and J lost 9 bases; unmatched junction nucleotides: 18. This CDR3 is 16 amino acids long. Here the CDR3 reads CASSLVGGTGGKAQYF. For the CDR3, the DNA is TGTGCCAGCAGCCTCGTAGGAGGGACAGGCGGCAAGGCCCAGTACTTC.

The chain couples TRBV21-1 to TRBJ2-1. TRBV21-1 represents a pseudogene. This CDR3 is 16 amino acids long. In nucleotides, the CDR3 is TGTGCCAGCAGCAAAGCACAGCGCCCGCCGGGTTTTGAGCAGTTCTTC. Translated: CASSKAQRPPGFEQFF.

This clone appeared a single time. This chain links TRBV7-2 with TRBJ2-7; maybe TRBD1 (6 bases). The V and J ends lost 4 bases and 0 bases respectively, with 16 bases between them. The CDR3 sequence is 16 residues long. The V gene's germline CDR1 is SGHTA and CDR2 FQGNSA. The CDR3 coding sequence is TGTGCCAGCAGCTCCCCAGGGACACCTAGCTCCTACGAGCAGTACTTC. This gives the protein CASSSPGTPSSYEQYF.

The rearrangement uses TRBV4-2 and TRBJ2-1, with 7 bases lining up with TRBD2. The length of the CDR3 is 15 residues. The V gene end was trimmed by 6 bases and the J gene end by 8 bases; junction bases not matched to a gene: 13. Looked up from germline, CDR1 is LGHNA and CDR2 is YNFKEQ. The CDR3 DNA follows: TGTGCCAGCAGGGCTCTCGGCGGGAGCGCTGATGAGCAGTTCTTC. This sequence encodes CASRALGGSADEQFF.

The chain couples TRBV5-6 to TRBJ1-3; possibly TRBD1 for D (5 bases). This CDR3 comprises 15 residues. Germline values: CDR1 SGHDT, CDR2 YYEEEE. Trimming took 0 bases from V and 4 from J, leaving 11 bases between them. CDR3 in DNA: TGTGCCAGCAGCTTGGACAGGTGGTACGGAAACACCATATATTTT. As protein: CASSLDRWYGNTIYF.

This clone was counted a few times. The chain combines TRBV7-6 with TRBJ2-1, with D uncertain. The V end was cut by 5 bases, the J end by 5 bases, with 16 bases between. This CDR3 has 15 residues. CDR1 is SGHVS and CDR2 is FNYEAQ in the germline V gene. In nucleotides, the CDR3 is TGTGCCAGCAGCGTCAACCCAGCCCCCCACAATGAGCAGTTCTTC. The encoded protein is CASSVNPAPHNEQFF.

The chain recombines TRBV2 with TRBJ1-2, with 7 bases lining up with TRBD1. From germline, CDR1 is SNHLY and CDR2 FYNNEI. The CDR3 runs 14 residues. J was trimmed by 4 bases and V by 4 bases; bases with no gene match: 6. This CDR3 reads CASSAQGEGYGYTF. CDR3 nucleotide sequence: TGTGCCAGCAGTGCCCAGGGGGAAGGCTATGGCTACACCTTC.

The V gene is TRBV19, the J gene TRBJ1-1; tentative D call: TRBD1 (6 bases). The CDR3 is 13 amino acids. The germline V gene encodes CDR1 LNHDA and CDR2 SQIVND (reference sequence). Between the trimmed V and J ends, which lost 7 bases and 1 base, there was a span of 10 bases. CDR3 region: CASNTGQNTEAFF. The CDR3, as DNA: TGTGCCAGTAATACGGGACAGAACACTGAAGCTTTCTTT.

This clone was seen a handful of times. V is TRBV5-1 and J is TRBJ2-7, with D tentatively TRBD1 (5 bases). With 4 bases removed from V and 0 bases from J, the gap between germline ends came to 8 bases. The CDR3 spans 13 residues. Germline V lookup: CDR1 SGHRS, CDR2 YFSETQ. CDR3 region: CASSTDSSYEQYF. CDR3 sequence (DNA): TGCGCCAGCAGCACTGACAGCTCCTACGAGCAGTACTTC.

This chain joins TRBV9 and TRBJ1-2; 7 bases line up with TRBD1. Germline V gives CDR1 SGDLS, CDR2 YYNGEE. The CDR3 loop spans 14 amino acids. With 6 bases clipped from V and 3 bases from J, the junction kept 8 bases outside the gene matches. Here the CDR3 reads CASTGTDYHYGYTF. CDR3 sequence (DNA): TGTGCCAGCACCGGGACAGATTATCACTATGGCTACACCTTC.

In its sample, this clone was seen a few times. This chain connects TRBV7-2 to TRBJ2-7, with unresolved D. The germline V and J ends were trimmed by 8 bases and 4 bases, with 15 bases remaining between them. The V gene's germline CDR1 is SGHTA and CDR2 FQGNSA. The CDR3 has 13 amino acids. CDR3 amino acids: CASSNGPSYEQYF. CDR3 nucleotide sequence: TGTGCCAGCTCGAACGGTCCCTCTTACGAGCAGTACTTC.

Details on this clone: The sample carries other DNA sequences with the same CDR3. The chain recombines TRBV3-1 (or the pseudogene TRBV3-2) with TRBJ1-1; no definite D call. The V and J ends lost 3 bases and 6 bases respectively, with 11 bases between them. The length of the CDR3 is 13 residues. CDR1 is LGHDT, CDR2 YNNKEL, per germline (reference sequence). CDR3 amino acids: CASSQGGSAEAFF. For the CDR3, the DNA is TGTGCCAGCAGCCAGGGTGGAAGCGCTGAAGCTTTCTTT.

The V gene is TRBV30, the J gene TRBJ2-1; 12 nucleotides line up with TRBD2. Germline assignment: CDR1 GTSNPN and CDR2 SVGIG (reference sequence). The CDR3 is made up of 14 amino acids. J was trimmed by 9 bases and V by 3 bases; bases with no gene match: 6. CDR3 loop: CAWSRLAGDIEQFF. The DNA for the CDR3 is TGTGCCTGGAGCCGACTAGCGGGAGATATTGAGCAGTTCTTC.

V is TRBV5-1 and J is TRBJ2-2, with 10 bases lining up with TRBD2. This CDR3 has 16 residues. The trim removed 2 bases at V and 1 base at J, leaving 2 bases unmatched. Germline lookup yields CDR1 SGHRS and CDR2 YFSETQ. The CDR3 nucleotides are TGCGCCAGCAGCTTTCTAGCGGGGGAGAACACCGGGGAGCTGTTTTTT. The encoded protein is CASSFLAGENTGELFF.

This chain links TRBV29-1 with TRBJ1-3; a weak D match, TRBD1 (5 bases). The V gene's germline CDR1 is SQVTM and CDR2 ANQGSEA. The CDR3 totals 13 residues. Trimming cost V 5 bases and J 2 bases, with 10 bases left between them. Here the CDR3 DNA reads TGCAGCGTTTTCCCAGGGACTGGAAACACCATATATTTT. It is translated as CSVFPGTGNTIYF.

This clone was seen only a few times. The sample contains more than one DNA sequence encoding this CDR3. The chain is built from TRBV11-3 and TRBJ2-1; TRBD2 is a possible D gene (6 bases). The germline V and J ends were trimmed by 1 base and 6 bases, with 10 bases remaining between them. Germline values: CDR1 SGHNT, CDR2 YENEEA. This CDR3 region has 14 residues. CDR3 residues: CASSLGRGSNEQFF. CDR3 DNA: TGTGCCAGCAGCTTAGGGCGGGGTTCCAATGAGCAGTTCTTC.

This clone was counted a single time. This chain uses TRBV24-1 with TRBJ2-3; TRBD2 matches 8 bases. V gave up 5 bases and J gave up 3 bases; unmatched junction bases: 6. Germline assignment: CDR1 KGHDR and CDR2 SFDVKD. This CDR3 region has 15 residues. The DNA of the CDR3 is TGTGCCACCAGTGGTTCGGCGGGGGGTACAGATACGCAGTATTTT. Translating it yields CATSGSAGGTDTQYF.

V usage is TRBV2 and J usage is TRBJ1-5; D is ambiguous. V lost 1 base to trimming and J lost 3 bases, with 7 bases between them. The CDR3 length is 14 residues. The germline CDR1 and CDR2 sequences are SNHLY and FYNNEI. The CDR3: CASSEGGANQPQHF. The CDR3 DNA sequence: TGTGCCAGCAGTGAAGGGGGTGCCAATCAGCCCCAGCATTTT.